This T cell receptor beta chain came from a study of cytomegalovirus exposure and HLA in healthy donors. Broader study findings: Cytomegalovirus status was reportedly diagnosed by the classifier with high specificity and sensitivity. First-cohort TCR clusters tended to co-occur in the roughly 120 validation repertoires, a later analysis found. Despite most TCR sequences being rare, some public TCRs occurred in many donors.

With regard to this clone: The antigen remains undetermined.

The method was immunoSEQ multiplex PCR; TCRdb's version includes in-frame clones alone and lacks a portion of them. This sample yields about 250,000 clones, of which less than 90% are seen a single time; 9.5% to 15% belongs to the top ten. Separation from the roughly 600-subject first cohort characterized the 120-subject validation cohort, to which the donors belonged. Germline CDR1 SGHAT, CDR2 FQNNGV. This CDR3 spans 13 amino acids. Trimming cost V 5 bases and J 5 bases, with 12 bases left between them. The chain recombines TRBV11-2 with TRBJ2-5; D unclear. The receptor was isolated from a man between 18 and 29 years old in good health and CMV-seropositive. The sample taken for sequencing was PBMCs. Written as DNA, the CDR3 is TGTGCCAGCAGCCCTAGGGCGTGGGAGACCCAGTACTTC. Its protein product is CASSPRAWETQYF. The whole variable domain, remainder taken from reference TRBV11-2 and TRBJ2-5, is EAGVAQSPRYKIIEKRQSVAFWCNPISGHATLYWYQQILGQGPKLLIQFQNNGVVDDSQLPKDRFSAERLKGVDSTLKIQPAKLEDSAVYLCASSPRAWETQYFGPGTRLLVL.